What follows are 5 T cell receptor beta chains derived from one specimen sequenced in a study of T cell responses to AZD1222 COVID-19 vaccine. Only in-frame clones appear in the TCRdb table, and some are missing; sequencing was by immunoSEQ multiplex PCR. The sample consists of about 120,000 clones, about 90% of them appearing once. Source: peripheral blood, taken on day 0 of AZD1222 vaccination. The source is an adult in good health.

The DNA of the CDR3 is TGTGCCAGTAGTATAGACCAAGAGACCCAGTACTTC. The encoded protein is CASSIDQETQYF. The chain links TRBV19 to TRBJ2-5; no firm D call. There are 12 residues in the CDR3. V was shortened by 0 bases and J by 1 base, with 0 bases between the two germline ends. Germline lookup yields CDR1 LNHDA and CDR2 SQIVND (reference sequence).

V usage is TRBV9 and J usage is TRBJ2-3, with TRBD2 matching over 7 bases. V dropped 1 base and J dropped 5; count of bases not matched to a gene: 4. Germline V lookup: CDR1 SGDLS, CDR2 YYNGEE. CDR3 size: 14 residues. The CDR3, as DNA: TGTGCCAGCAGCGTAAGCGGGGTTGAAGATACGCAGTATTTT. The encoded protein is CASSVSGVEDTQYF.

The chain couples TRBV25-1 to TRBJ2-7; 8 positions match TRBD1. The CDR3 sequence is 15 residues long. Per germline, CDR1 MGHDK and CDR2 SYGVNS. V dropped 7 bases and J dropped 7; count of bases not matched to a gene: 15. The CDR3 coding sequence is TGTGCCAGCACGAACCCAGACAGGGGCCTTGGGGAGCAGTACTTC. It is translated as CASTNPDRGLGEQYF.

This chain's CDR3 is CASSPDGSNYGYTF. In nucleotides, the CDR3 is TGCGCCAGCAGCCCGGACGGAAGTAACTATGGCTACACCTTC. This chain joins TRBV5-1 and TRBJ1-2; D gene ambiguous. This CDR3 comprises 14 residues. Trimming took 4 bases from V and 1 from J, leaving 11 bases between them. Germline values: CDR1 SGHRS, CDR2 YFSETQ.

This chain links TRBV5-4 with TRBJ2-5; 10 nucleotides match TRBD2. Germline loops: CDR1 SGHNT, CDR2 YYREEE (reference sequence). V trimming: 2 bases; J trimming: 2 bases; junction bases outside the gene matches: 3. The CDR3 sequence is 15 residues long. CDR3 in amino acids: CASSLTSGVQETQYF. CDR3 DNA: TGTGCCAGCAGCTTAACTAGCGGGGTACAAGAGACCCAGTACTTC.